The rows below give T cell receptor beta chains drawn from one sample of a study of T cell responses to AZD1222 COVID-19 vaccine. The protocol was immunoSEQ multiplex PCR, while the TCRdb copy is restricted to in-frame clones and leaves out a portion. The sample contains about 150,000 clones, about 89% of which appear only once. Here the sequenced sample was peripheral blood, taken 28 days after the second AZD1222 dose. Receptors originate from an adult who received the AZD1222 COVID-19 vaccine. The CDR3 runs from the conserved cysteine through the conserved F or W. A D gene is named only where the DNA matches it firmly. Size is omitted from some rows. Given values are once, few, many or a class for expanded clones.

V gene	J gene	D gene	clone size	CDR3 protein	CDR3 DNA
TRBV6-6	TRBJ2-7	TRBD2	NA	CASTSGMTYEQYF	TGTGCCAGCACTAGCGGCATGACCTACGAGCAGTACTTC
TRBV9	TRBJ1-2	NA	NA	CASSVVRTGDGYTF	TGTGCCAGCAGCGTAGTGAGGACCGGAGATGGCTACACCTTC
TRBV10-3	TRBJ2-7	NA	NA	CAISDRGYEQYF	TGTGCCATCAGTGACAGAGGTTACGAGCAGTACTTC
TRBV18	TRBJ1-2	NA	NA	CASSPLPGQNNYGYTF	TGTGCCAGCTCACCCCTCCCCGGACAGAACAACTATGGCTACACCTTC
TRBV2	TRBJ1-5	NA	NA	CASSHEGRPNQPQHF	TGTGCCAGCAGTCACGAAGGGCGCCCTAATCAGCCCCAGCATTTT
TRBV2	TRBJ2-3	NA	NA	CASSQRVPSTDTQYF	TGTGCCAGCAGTCAGCGGGTCCCTAGCACAGATACGCAGTATTTT
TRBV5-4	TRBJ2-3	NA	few	CASSLDYTDTQYF	TGTGCCAGCAGCTTGGATTACACAGATACGCAGTATTTT
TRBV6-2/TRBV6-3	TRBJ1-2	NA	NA	CASSAIPGRLYGYTF	TGTGCCAGCAGCGCTATCCCGGGTCGCCTCTATGGCTACACCTTC
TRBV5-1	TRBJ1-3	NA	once	CASSFPKDGFNSGNTIYF	TGCGCCAGCAGCTTCCCCAAGGATGGGTTTAACTCTGGAAACACCATATATTTT
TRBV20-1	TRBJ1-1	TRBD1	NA	CSASKPTGGRTEAFF	TGCAGTGCTAGTAAGCCGACAGGGGGCAGAACTGAAGCTTTCTTT
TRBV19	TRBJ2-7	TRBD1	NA	CASSKQQGAQYF	TGTGCCAGTAGCAAGCAACAGGGGGCGCAGTACTTC
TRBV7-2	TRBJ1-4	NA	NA	CASSLAQGEKLFF	TGTGCCAGCAGCTTAGCGCAGGGTGAAAAACTGTTTTTT
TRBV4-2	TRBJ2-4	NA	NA	CASSQIQVYAENIQYF	TGTGCCAGCAGCCAAATCCAGGTTTATGCAGAAAACATTCAGTACTTC
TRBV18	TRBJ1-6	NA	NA	CASSPEQRNNSPLHF	TGTGCCAGCTCACCAGAACAACGGAATAATTCACCCCTCCACTTT
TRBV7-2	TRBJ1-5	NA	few	CASSLSGYSNQPQHF	TGTGCCAGCAGCTTATCTGGTTATAGCAATCAGCCCCAGCATTTT
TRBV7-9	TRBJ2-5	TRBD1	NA	CASSFQTGVPQETQYF	TGTGCCAGCAGCTTCCAGACAGGGGTCCCTCAAGAGACCCAGTACTTC
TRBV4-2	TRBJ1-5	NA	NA	CASSQGTDSNQPQHF	TGTGCCAGCAGCCAAGGGACGGATAGCAATCAGCCCCAGCATTTT
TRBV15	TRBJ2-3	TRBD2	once	CAISPGGPTDTQYF	TGTGCCATCTCGCCGGGGGGGCCCACAGATACGCAGTATTTT
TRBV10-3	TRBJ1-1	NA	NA	CAISEELQNTEAFF	TGTGCCATCAGTGAAGAGTTACAGAACACTGAAGCTTTCTTT
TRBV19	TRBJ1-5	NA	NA	CASSIGARREAPNQPQHF	TGTGCCAGTAGTATAGGGGCCCGTAGGGAGGCCCCCAATCAGCCCCAGCATTTT
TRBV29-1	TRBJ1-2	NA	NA	CSVGGSSGYTF	TGCAGCGTCGGAGGGTCGTCCGGCTACACCTTC
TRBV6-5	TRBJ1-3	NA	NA	CASSYSPYGNTIYF	TGTGCCAGCAGTTATTCCCCGTACGGAAACACCATATATTTT